Each of the 9 T cell receptor beta chains below was sequenced from the same sample in a study of T cell clonality in common variable immunodeficiency. Profiled with immunoSEQ multiplex PCR; TCRdb holds only in-frame clones, not every one. The record shows tens of thousands of clones for this sample, with no singletons present. Sequencing was carried out using peripheral blood mononuclear cells. These TCRs come from a person aged 18 to 75 in good health.

This clone has at least ten counts. The read ends 3 residues shy of where the CDR3 ends; the end is completed using the germline J gene. The rearrangement links TRBV6-1 to TRBJ1-2, with D possibly matching TRBD1 (5 bases). This CDR3 comprises 15 residues. CDR1 is MNHNS and CDR2 is SASEGT in the germline V gene. This CDR3 reads CASSERLRTPIDYTF. CDR3 bases read: TGTGCCAGCAGTGAACGCCTCAGGACACCGATTGAC.

This clone was picked up many times. The CDR3 is cut off 3 residues early in the read; its end comes from the germline J gene. The V and J genes are TRBV10-3 and TRBJ2-3; a possible D gene is TRBD1 (5 bases). With 10 bases removed from V and 5 bases from J, the gap between germline ends came to 16 bases. The CDR3 spans 13 residues. Germline V CDR1 and CDR2: ENHRY, SYGVKD. The DNA read from the CDR3 is TGTGCCACCAGGAGCAGGGCAGAAGATACG. Encoded protein: CATRSRAEDT. The full CDR3 sequence reads CATRSRAEDTQYF.

The table lists this clone with many counts. The read finishes 3 residues shy of the CDR3 end, and the germline J gene is used to complete it. The V and J genes are TRBV19 and TRBJ1-4; 9 positions agree with TRBD1. Germline-derived CDR1 and CDR2 are LNHDA and SQIVND (reference sequence). With V trimmed by 7 bases and J by 6 bases, 12 bases remained unmatched. The CDR3 is made up of 16 amino acids. CDR3 bases read: TGTGCCAGTACCTCAGACAGGGGGGCCCTTCATGAAAAA. The encoded protein is CASTSDRGALHEK. The CDR3, in full, reads CASTSDRGALHEKLFF.

This clone has ten or more counts. Read data end 3 residues before the CDR3 end; the end is taken from the germline J gene. The J gene is TRBJ2-7, the V gene TRBV7-8; 8 nucleotides align to TRBD1. V lost 3 bases to trimming and J lost 4 bases; unmatched junction nucleotides: 11. Germline V gene data show CDR1 as SGHVS and CDR2 as FQNEAQ. This CDR3 region has 16 residues. The DNA read from the CDR3 is TGTGCCAGCAGCTTGGGTAGTCAGGGGGCCTATTACGAG. Translating gives CASSLGSQGAYYE. In full, the CDR3 is CASSLGSQGAYYEQYF.

This clone was detected many times. The observed sequence ends 3 residues before the CDR3 terminus, with the missing tail filled in from the germline J gene. The genes are TRBV4-1 and TRBJ2-3; 11 bases fit TRBD1. Germline trimming cut 1 base from V and 6 bases from J; bases unmatched to any gene: 9. The CDR3 sequence is 17 residues long. CDR1 is MGHRA, CDR2 YSYEKL, per germline. The CDR3 here is CASSQGGTGGPGDTQYF. The CDR3 DNA, read in part, is TGCGCCAGCAGCCAAGGTGGGACAGGGGGACCTGGGGATACG.

This clone occurred many times. The CDR3 goes on 3 residues after the read ends, and that part is filled in from the germline J gene. The chain recombines TRBV30 with TRBJ1-1; 9 nucleotides line up with TRBD1. The CDR3 loop spans 18 amino acids. V shed 3 bases and J 0 bases; nucleotides not matched to a gene: 14. The germline V gene has CDR1 GTSNPN and CDR2 SVGIG (reference sequence). The CDR3 bases that were read are TGTGCCTGGAGGGCGTCCCGGGACAGGGTCTGGGTGAACACTGAA. It is translated as CAWRASRDRVWVNTE. The whole CDR3 sequence is CAWRASRDRVWVNTEAFF.

There are many counts of this clone. The CDR3 end is not reached by the read, which stops 3 residues before it; the germline J gene fills it in. The chain has TRBV6-1 and TRBJ2-3; tentatively, D is TRBD2 (7 bases). From germline, CDR1 is MNHNS and CDR2 SASEGT. CDR3 length: 15 residues. Trimming removed 4 bases at V and 6 bases at J, with 17 bases between. CDR3 DNA (partial): TGTGCCAGCAGTGGGGGGGGTACAGGGCGTGATACG. Its protein is CASSGGGTGRDT. The CDR3 reads in full as CASSGGGTGRDTQYF.

This clone was detected a few times. The CDR3 goes on 3 residues after the read ends, and that part is filled in from the germline J gene. The chain couples TRBV6-1 to TRBJ2-3, with D possibly TRBD2 on 5 matching bases. Germline V gives CDR1 MNHNS, CDR2 SASEGT. This CDR3 spans 14 amino acids. The part of the CDR3 DNA that was read is TGTGCCAGCAGTGACACCTCTAGCAATCAGCCG. It specifies CASSDTSSNQP. The full CDR3 sequence reads CASSDTSSNQPQYF.

This clone has ten or more counts. The CDR3 reads CASSPESWLPQHF. The part of the CDR3 DNA that was read is TGTGCCAGCAGCCCAGAGTCTTGGCTGCCC. The rearrangement uses TRBV7-2 and TRBJ1-5; D not resolved. The read falls 3 residues short of the CDR3 end, and the missing part is taken from the germline J gene. The germline gives CDR1 SGHTA, CDR2 FQGNSA. Deletions cut 5 bases from V and 9 bases from J, with 14 bases between. The CDR3 contains 13 residues.